The 21 T cell receptor beta chains below were found in one sample sequenced in a study of shared clonotypes between healthy human individuals. The assay was immunoSEQ multiplex PCR, and TCRdb's table has in-frame clones only and misses some. The profile shows some 2,500,000 clones, 85% to 95% of them singletons. The sample comprised naive CD4+ T cells from PBMCs. Subset here: CD45RA+ positively selected. Source of these receptors: a young man in good health. Some clones in this sample may be carry-over from other donors' samples.

The chain is built from TRBV5-1 and TRBJ2-7; 7 bases fit TRBD1. The CDR3 sequence is 13 residues long. Germline loops: CDR1 SGHRS, CDR2 YFSETQ. Trimming removed 4 bases from V and 2 bases from J; junction bases left unmatched: 3. In DNA form, the CDR3 reads TGCGCCAGCAGCACGACAGGGACCTACGAGCAGTACTTC. This translates into CASSTTGTYEQYF. Using reference TRBV5-1 and TRBJ2-7 for the parts outside the CDR3, the full variable domain is KAGVTQTPRYLIKTRGQQVTLSCSPISGHRSVSWYQQTPGQGLQFLFEYFSETQRNKGNFPGRFSGRQFSNSRSEMNVSTLELGDSALYLCASSTTGTYEQYFGPGTRLTVT.

Here the CDR3 DNA reads TGTGCCAGCAGCCAAGATGACAGGGGGACTGAAGCTTTCTTT. As protein: CASSQDDRGTEAFF. The chain couples TRBV4-2 to TRBJ1-1; 9 bases line up with TRBD1. CDR3 size: 14 residues. With 0 bases clipped from V and 5 bases from J, the junction kept 1 base outside the gene matches. The V gene's germline CDR1 is LGHNA and CDR2 YNFKEQ.

V usage is TRBV6-1 and J usage is TRBJ2-7, with D uncertain. Germline V lookup: CDR1 MNHNS, CDR2 SASEGT. V gave up 11 bases and J gave up 3 bases, with 2 bases separating them. CDR3 length equals 8 residues. Written as DNA, the CDR3 is TGTGCCGACTACGAGCAGTACTTC. It yields the protein CADYEQYF.

V and J are TRBV7-9 and TRBJ1-4, with TRBD1 identical over 8 bases. The CDR3 consists of 14 residues. The trim removed 3 bases at V and 6 bases at J, leaving 3 bases unmatched. The germline gives CDR1 SEHNR, CDR2 FQNEAQ (reference sequence). The CDR3 DNA reads as TGTGCCAGCAGCTTGCAGGGGGCAGATGAAAAACTGTTTTTT. Its protein product is CASSLQGADEKLFF.

The chain uses TRBV28 and TRBJ1-1; D is perhaps TRBD1 (6 bases). Germline CDR1 reads MDHEN; CDR2 reads SYDVKM. V was cut by 3 bases and J by 3 bases, with 17 bases left in between. This CDR3 has 16 amino acids. The CDR3 here is CASSFSGARGYTEAFF. Written as DNA, the CDR3 is TGTGCCAGCAGTTTTTCGGGGGCGCGGGGGTACACTGAAGCTTTCTTT. The entire variable domain, with the rest obtained from reference TRBV28 and TRBJ1-1, is as follows: DVKVTQSSRYLVKRTGEKVFLECVQDMDHENMFWYRQDPGLGLRLIYFSYDVKMKEKGDIPEGYSVSREKKERFSLILESASTNQTSMYLCASSFSGARGYTEAFFGQGTRLTVV.

The chain couples TRBV7-2 to TRBJ2-5; D not certain. The CDR3 covers 14 residues. The V gene lost 1 base and the J gene lost 4 bases, with 10 bases spanning the gap. Germline CDR1 and CDR2: SGHTA and FQGNSA. DNA for the CDR3: TGTGCCAGCAGCTTAGGGGGAATGCGAGAGACCCAGTACTTC. Protein sequence: CASSLGGMRETQYF.

This clone was seen a few times. The rearrangement links TRBV5-4 to TRBJ1-5; D unresolved. The CDR3 spans 16 residues. V was clipped by 0 bases and J by 3 bases, with 13 bases between them. CDR1 SGHNT and CDR2 YYREEE come from the germline V gene (reference sequence). The CDR3 bases are TGTGCCAGCAGCTTGGGAGGAGGAGCCCTCAATCAGCCCCAGCATTTT. This sequence encodes CASSLGGGALNQPQHF.

This clone was detected only a few times. This chain links TRBV6-1 with TRBJ2-2; D gene ambiguous. The V end lost 8 bases, the J end lost 3 bases, and 13 bases lay between the germline ends. The CDR3 is made up of 14 amino acids. Germline V lookup: CDR1 MNHNS, CDR2 SASEGT. CDR3 bases: TGTGCCAGCGGGCGAGGAAGCGACACCGGGGAGCTGTTTTTT. Its protein product is CASGRGSDTGELFF.

The rearrangement links TRBV2 to TRBJ1-2; D is unresolved. In germline, CDR1 is SNHLY, CDR2 FYNNEI. Trimming removed 0 bases from V and 3 bases from J, with 11 bases in between. CDR3 size: 15 residues. The CDR3 DNA follows: TGTGCCAGCAGTGAAGCGCGCTGGGGAGACTATGGCTACACCTTC. This gives the protein CASSEARWGDYGYTF.

This sequence joins TRBV19 and TRBJ1-1; D is perhaps TRBD1 (6 bases). With 7 bases removed from V and 4 bases from J, the gap between germline ends came to 16 bases. The CDR3 is 14 residues long. Germline CDR1 is LNHDA and CDR2 is SQIVND (reference sequence). CDR3 nucleotide sequence: TGTGCCAGTACTGATGGGGGCCGGATCACTGAAGCTTTCTTT. It encodes CASTDGGRITEAFF.

A single count supports this clone. The chain employs TRBV27 and TRBJ2-7; 8 nucleotides align to TRBD2. The CDR3 extends over 17 amino acids. V lost 6 bases and J lost 4; bases outside the gene matches: 17. CDR1 and CDR2 from the germline V gene are MNHEY and SMNVEV (reference sequence). CDR3 bases: TGTGCCAGCAGGCCCAGGACTAGCTACGCGGGCTCGTACGAGCAGTACTTC. It codes for CASRPRTSYAGSYEQYF.

CDR3 sequence: CASSYSTNTQHF. CDR3 bases: TGTGCCAGCAGTTACTCGACAAATACCCAGCATTTT. The chain is built from TRBV6-6 and TRBJ1-5, with D hard to call. This CDR3 region has 12 residues. Per the germline V gene, CDR1 is MNHNY and CDR2 is SVGAGI (reference sequence). With 0 bases removed from V and 11 bases from J, the gap between germline ends came to 8 bases.

This chain connects TRBV9 to TRBJ2-7; possible D gene TRBD2, 6 bases. V dropped 4 bases and J dropped 3 bases, with 17 bases sitting between them. The germline V gene encodes CDR1 SGDLS and CDR2 YYNGEE. The CDR3 spans 15 residues. The CDR3 DNA follows: TGTGCCAGCAGCCCCGGGACGGGGGAATACTACGAGCAGTACTTC. The encoded protein is CASSPGTGEYYEQYF.

The CDR3 loop is CASSHQFGTGDYNEQFF. The CDR3 DNA reads TGTGCCAGTAGCCATCAGTTCGGGACAGGGGACTACAATGAGCAGTTCTTC. This rearrangement joins TRBV19 to TRBJ2-1, with TRBD1 matching 10 bases. The CDR3 length is 17 residues. The germline V gene has CDR1 LNHDA and CDR2 SQIVND (reference sequence). With 6 bases clipped from V and 3 bases from J, the junction kept 11 bases outside the gene matches.

The rearrangement links TRBV6-5 to TRBJ1-2, with a weak D call TRBD1 (5 bases). This CDR3 has 13 amino acids. The V end lost 2 bases, the J end lost 13 bases, and 17 bases lay between the germline ends. Germline V gives CDR1 MNHEY, CDR2 SVGAGI. The CDR3 region is CASSYPQGGAVTF. The DNA for the CDR3 is TGTGCCAGCAGTTACCCCCAGGGAGGGGCAGTCACCTTC.

The CDR3: CASSYRLAGVSHEQFF. The CDR3 DNA reads as TGTGCCAGCAGCTACCGACTAGCGGGAGTCTCGCATGAGCAGTTCTTC. The V gene is TRBV7-8, the J gene TRBJ2-1; 12 nucleotides match TRBD2. Germline V CDR1 and CDR2: SGHVS, FQNEAQ. The CDR3 extends over 16 amino acids. V shed 4 bases and J 8 bases; nucleotides not matched to a gene: 9.

This clone appeared once. CDR3 coding DNA: TGTGCCAGCAGCTTAGGTACAGGCACAGCTAACTATGGCTACACCTTC. Its translation is CASSLGTGTANYGYTF. The V call is TRBV7-2, the J call TRBJ1-2; D perhaps matches TRBD1 (5 bases). The V gene's germline CDR1 is SGHTA and CDR2 FQGNSA. The CDR3 runs to 16 residues. V was pared by 1 base and J by 0 bases, with 12 bases between.

The genes are TRBV4-1 and TRBJ2-2, with D maybe TRBD2 (7 bases). The germline CDR1 and CDR2 sequences are MGHRA and YSYEKL. The CDR3 spans 15 residues. V lost 5 bases, J lost 6 bases, and 16 bases lay in between. CDR3 nucleotides: TGCGCCAGCAGCGGGACGGGGGGCGCACCCGGGGAGCTGTTTTTT. It yields the protein CASSGTGGAPGELFF.

V and J are TRBV6-5 and TRBJ2-1; tentatively, D is TRBD2 (6 bases). The CDR3 has 15 residues. V lost 5 bases to trimming and J lost 3 bases, with 14 bases between them. Germline V gene lookup returns CDR1 MNHEY and CDR2 SVGAGI. The CDR3 nucleotides read TGTGCCAGCAGTCCAGAGGGACTGGGCTACAATGAGCAGTTCTTC. This sequence encodes CASSPEGLGYNEQFF.

As for this clone: This specimen includes other DNA sequences encoding the same CDR3. The chain links TRBV11-2 to TRBJ1-4; D uncertain. In germline, CDR1 is SGHAT, CDR2 FQNNGV. The CDR3 extends over 15 amino acids. With 1 base removed from V and 4 bases from J, the gap between germline ends came to 10 bases. CDR3 sequence reads: CASSLVGGSNEKLFF. CDR3 nucleotides: TGTGCCAGCAGCTTAGTTGGTGGGAGTAATGAAAAACTGTTTTTT.

The count of this clone is one. The V and J genes are TRBV6-5 and TRBJ1-2; 11 bases match TRBD1. V trimming: 6 bases; J trimming: 7 bases; junction bases outside the gene matches: 1. This CDR3 spans 12 amino acids. Germline V lookup: CDR1 MNHEY, CDR2 SVGAGI. CDR3 coding DNA: TGTGCCAGCAGGGGACAGGGGGTTGGCTACACCTTC. As protein: CASRGQGVGYTF.